The next 11 T cell receptor beta chains were all read from a single sample in a study of T-cell reconstitution after alpha-beta-depleted transplantation in children. Preparation of the TCRbeta library was carried out with unique molecular identifiers. MiXCR was run by TCRdb on the PCR reads, yielding one entry per CDR3 protein. The sample consists of 490,000 or so distinct CDR3 sequences, about 12% of them appearing once. The starting material was PBMCs from the stem cell graft donor, obtained from the stem cell graft. The receptors here all came from a human donor who donated a stem cell graft to a child with combined immunodeficiency.

The V call is TRBV24-1, the J call TRBJ2-6; D remains ambiguous. This CDR3 region has 10 residues. Germline lookup yields CDR1 KGHDR and CDR2 SFDVKD. V was pared by 4 bases and J by 12 bases, with 3 bases between. CDR3 amino acids: CATSEAVLTF. The CDR3 DNA sequence: TGTGCCACCAGTGAGGCCGTCCTGACTTTC.

This chain links TRBV18 with TRBJ2-7; 7 bases are shared with TRBD1. CDR3 length: 16 residues. In germline, CDR1 is KGHSH, CDR2 LQKENI. V gave up 3 bases and J gave up 4 bases; unmatched junction bases: 12. Written as DNA, the CDR3 is TGTGCCAGCTCACCCCTCGCCGGGACAGCGAGTTACGAGCAGTACTTC. Its translation: CASSPLAGTASYEQYF.

This clonotype showed up many times. The chain joins TRBV12-3 or TRBV12-4 to TRBJ2-1, with 14 bases aligning to TRBD2. There are 14 residues in the CDR3. V lost 5 bases, J lost 8 bases, and 2 bases stayed unmatched. The CDR3 sequence: CASSETSGRDEQFF. DNA for the CDR3: TGTGCCAGCAGTGAGACTAGCGGGAGGGATGAGCAGTTCTTC.

This clonotype showed up just a few times. The chain recombines TRBV7-9 with TRBJ1-1; a possible D gene is TRBD1 (5 bases). V was shortened by 0 bases and J by 1 base, with 12 bases between the two germline ends. This CDR3 spans 16 amino acids. CDR1 is SEHNR, CDR2 FQNEAQ, per germline (reference sequence). In nucleotides, the CDR3 is TGTGCCAGCAGCTTAGCGGCAGGGCTATGGAACACTGAAGCTTTCTTT. It encodes CASSLAAGLWNTEAFF.

This clonotype was counted only a few times. V is TRBV29-1 and J is TRBJ1-2; D is uncertain. CDR1 is SQVTM and CDR2 is ANQGSEA in the germline V gene. Trimming shortened V by 4 bases and J by 4 bases, and 22 bases separated the two germline ends. CDR3 size: 16 residues. CDR3 sequence reads: CSVADIGLSKSYGYTF. The CDR3 DNA reads as TGCAGCGTTGCTGATATCGGCCTCTCTAAGTCCTATGGCTACACCTTC.

In the case of this clonotype: One junction end does not reproduce the germline sequence, and a read error may be involved. This chain joins TRBV5-6 and TRBJ1-2; no reliable D call. The CDR3 runs 15 residues. CDR1 and CDR2 from the germline V gene are SGHDT and YYEEEE. In DNA form, the CDR3 reads TGTCCCAGCAGTTCCGCGTGGACCATTTTCTATGGCTACACCTTC. Its protein product is CPSSSAWTIFYGYTF.

This clonotype was counted a few times. The chain recombines TRBV20-1 with TRBJ2-7; 10 positions match TRBD2. Trimming took 4 bases from V and 3 from J; bases not matched to a gene: 15. The V gene's germline CDR1 is DFQATT and CDR2 SNEGSKA (reference sequence). The CDR3 is 17 residues long. The CDR3 here is CSANRVTAGGRGYEQYF. CDR3 coding DNA: TGCAGTGCTAACCGAGTGACAGCGGGGGGGCGGGGCTACGAGCAGTACTTC.

V gene TRBV18 combines with J gene TRBJ2-7; D is ambiguous. The V end lost 3 bases, the J end lost 4 bases, and 16 bases lay between the germline ends. This CDR3 region has 15 residues. From germline, CDR1 is KGHSH and CDR2 LQKENI. The CDR3 DNA reads as TGTGCCAGCTCACCCTCAGGCAAGGGTTCTTACGAGCAGTACTTC. Its protein product is CASSPSGKGSYEQYF.

This clonotype has at least ten counts. The chain has TRBV7-9 and TRBJ2-1, with D possibly matching TRBD1 (6 bases). The length of the CDR3 is 15 residues. Deletions cut 4 bases from V and 6 bases from J, with 16 bases between. Looked up from germline, CDR1 is SEHNR and CDR2 is FQNEAQ (reference sequence). In DNA, the CDR3 is TGTGCCAGCAGCTCCAGGGGCCAGGTAACCAATGAGCAGTTCTTC. This encodes CASSSRGQVTNEQFF.

The rearrangement joins TRBV12-3 or TRBV12-4 to TRBJ2-1, with D possibly being TRBD2 (8 bases). The CDR3 has 16 residues. Trimming removed 8 bases from V and 8 bases from J, with 25 bases in between. The CDR3 spells CASHPGGLGSWDEQFF. The DNA for the CDR3 is TGTGCCAGCCATCCAGGGGGACTAGGTTCGTGGGATGAGCAGTTCTTC.

This clonotype was detected only a few times. The gene calls are TRBV5-1 and TRBJ2-3; 10 bases are shared with TRBD1. V gave up 1 base and J gave up 6 bases; unmatched junction bases: 11. The CDR3 has 17 residues. Germline loops: CDR1 SGHRS, CDR2 YFSETQ. For the CDR3, the DNA is TGCGCCAGCAGCTTGACATCCTCGACAGGGGGCTGGGATACGCAGTATTTT. This translates into CASSLTSSTGGWDTQYF.